The 11 T cell receptor beta chains given below trace back to one sample, sequenced in a study of a mutant IDH1 vaccine in newly diagnosed glioma. The antigens these receptors bind are not known. The method was immunoSEQ multiplex PCR; TCRdb's version includes in-frame clones alone and lacks a portion of them. The data hold over 50,000 clones, with approximately 80% observed a single time. The sample's time point: week 23, last vaccination. Doses consisted of 300 ug of mutant IDH1 20-mer peptide each, paired with topical imiquimod. Specimen: PBMCs, collected from a glioma patient whose treatment included an IDH1 peptide vaccine. The receptors shown here come from a man younger than 35 with glioma.

This clone showed up just once. V and J are TRBV6-5 and TRBJ1-1; no reliable D call. The germline gives CDR1 MNHEY, CDR2 SVGAGI. CDR3 length equals 14 residues. V was pared by 2 bases and J by 1 base, with 8 bases between. CDR3 DNA: TGTGCCAGCAGTTACGGACTGGGGAACACTGAAGCTTTCTTT. Its translation is CASSYGLGNTEAFF.

This clone has a single count. The rearrangement links TRBV27 to TRBJ1-1; possible D gene TRBD1, 6 bases. The V gene's germline CDR1 is MNHEY and CDR2 SMNVEV (reference sequence). The CDR3 loop spans 17 amino acids. The ends were cut back, 5 bases at V and 5 bases at J, with 24 bases in the middle. Here the CDR3 reads CASSPTATGPRGTEAFF. DNA for the CDR3: TGTGCCAGCAGTCCTACAGCGACAGGTCCAAGAGGGACTGAAGCTTTCTTT.

The chain uses TRBV14 and TRBJ2-1; tentatively, D is TRBD1 (5 bases). Per the germline V gene, CDR1 is SGHDN and CDR2 is FVKESK. Trimming shortened V by 0 bases and J by 3 bases, and 9 bases separated the two germline ends. The CDR3 has 15 amino acids. The DNA of the CDR3 is TGTGCCAGCAGCCAAGATGGGGCTAGCTACAATGAGCAGTTCTTC. Translation: CASSQDGASYNEQFF.

This chain uses TRBV5-1 with TRBJ1-3, with D possibly matching TRBD1 (5 bases). Germline V gene data show CDR1 as SGHRS and CDR2 as YFSETQ. The CDR3 is made up of 17 amino acids. The V end was cut by 4 bases, the J end by 0 bases, with 17 bases between. CDR3 amino acids: CASSRRGESSSGNTIYF. The CDR3 coding sequence is TGCGCCAGCAGCAGGAGGGGTGAGTCCTCCTCTGGAAACACCATATATTTT. The variable domain in full, with the rest retrieved from reference TRBV5-1 and TRBJ1-3, is KAGVTQTPRYLIKTRGQQVTLSCSPISGHRSVSWYQQTPGQGLQFLFEYFSETQRNKGNFPGRFSGRQFSNSRSEMNVSTLELGDSALYLCASSRRGESSSGNTIYFGEGSWLTVV.

This chain uses TRBV7-9 with TRBJ2-7; TRBD2 matches 11 bases. CDR1 SEHNR and CDR2 FQNEAQ come from the germline V gene (reference sequence). V was clipped by 2 bases and J by 0 bases; unmatched bases: 6. This CDR3 is built from 17 residues. In DNA form, the CDR3 reads TGTGCCAGCAGCTTAACTAGCGGGAGTCAGGGCTCCTACGAGCAGTACTTC. It is translated as CASSLTSGSQGSYEQYF.

This chain joins TRBV21-1 and TRBJ2-7; the D call TRBD2 from the table was never checked on the DNA. TRBV21-1 is a known pseudogene. The CDR3 spans 16 residues. The CDR3 loop reads CASSKATPGNYYEQYF. The CDR3 coding sequence is TGTGCCAGCAGCAAAGCAACACCTGGAAACTACTACGAGCAGTACTTC.

V is TRBV7-9 and J is TRBJ2-3; 10 bases are shared with TRBD2. CDR1 and CDR2 (germline): SEHNR, FQNEAQ (reference sequence). This CDR3 has 16 residues. Trimming cost V 3 bases and J 1 base; bases outside gene matches: 4. In DNA, the CDR3 is TGTGCCAGCAGCTTTACTCTAGCGGGGGGCACAGATACGCAGTATTTT. Encoded protein: CASSFTLAGGTDTQYF.

This clone was seen a single time. The chain combines TRBV6-5 with TRBJ2-5; the D gene is possibly TRBD1 (5 bases). The ends were cut back, 2 bases at V and 5 bases at J, with 12 bases in the middle. The CDR3 is 14 amino acids. CDR1 is MNHEY, CDR2 SVGAGI, per germline. CDR3 in DNA: TGTGCCAGCAGTTACCTGCGGACAATGGAGACCCAGTACTTC. Translating it yields CASSYLRTMETQYF.

The rearrangement joins TRBV7-6 to TRBJ2-1; 9 positions match TRBD2. CDR3 size: 15 residues. V was pared by 5 bases and J by 4 bases, with 6 bases of the junction left unmatched. Germline V CDR1 and CDR2: SGHVS, FNYEAQ. Here the CDR3 reads CASSTRLAAYNEQFF. The DNA for the CDR3 is TGTGCCAGCAGCACCCGACTAGCGGCGTACAATGAGCAGTTCTTC.

V and J are TRBV5-8 and TRBJ1-4; tentative D call: TRBD1 (5 bases). The V end lost 3 bases, the J end lost 5 bases, and 14 bases lay between the germline ends. Germline CDR1 is SGHTS and CDR2 is YDEGEE. This CDR3 is 15 amino acids long. CDR3 nucleotide sequence: TGTGCCAGCAGCTCCTCGGGGCGGTCGAATGAAAAACTGTTTTTT. It specifies CASSSSGRSNEKLFF.

This chain connects TRBV7-8 to TRBJ1-1, with 7 bases identical to TRBD1. Germline V gene sequence: CDR1 SGHVS, CDR2 FQNEAQ. After removal of 5 bases from V and 0 bases from J, the junction contained 9 bases not matched to a gene. The CDR3 sequence is 16 residues long. CDR3 DNA: TGTGCCAGCAGCGTTAGGACAGGAACCATGAACACTGAAGCTTTCTTT. The encoded protein is CASSVRTGTMNTEAFF.